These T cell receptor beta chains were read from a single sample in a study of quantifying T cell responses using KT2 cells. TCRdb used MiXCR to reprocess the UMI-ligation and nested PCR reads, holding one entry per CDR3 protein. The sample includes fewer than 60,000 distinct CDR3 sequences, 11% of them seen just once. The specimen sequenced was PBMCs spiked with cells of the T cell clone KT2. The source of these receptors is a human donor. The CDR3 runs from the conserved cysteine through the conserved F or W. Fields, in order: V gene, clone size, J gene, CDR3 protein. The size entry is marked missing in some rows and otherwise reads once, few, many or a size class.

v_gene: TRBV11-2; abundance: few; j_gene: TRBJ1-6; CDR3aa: CASSSLQFSGGYNSPLHF
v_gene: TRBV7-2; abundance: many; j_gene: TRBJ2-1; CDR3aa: CASSLMFGMNEQFF
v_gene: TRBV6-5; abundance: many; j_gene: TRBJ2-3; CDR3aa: CASRPLAGGLYTQYF
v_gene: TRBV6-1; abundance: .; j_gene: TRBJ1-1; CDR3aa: CASSEPTGLNTEAFF
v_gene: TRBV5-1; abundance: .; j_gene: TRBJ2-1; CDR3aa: CASSPGGVSYNEQFF
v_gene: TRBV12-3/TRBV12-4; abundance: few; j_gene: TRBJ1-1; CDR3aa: CASSLVPPRGVDTEAFF
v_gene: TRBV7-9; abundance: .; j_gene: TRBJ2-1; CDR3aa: CASSPWSLGGSVWDEQFF
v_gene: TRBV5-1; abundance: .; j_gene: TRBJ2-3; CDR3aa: CATQRGSINTDTQYF
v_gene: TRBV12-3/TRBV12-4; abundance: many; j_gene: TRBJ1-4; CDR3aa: CASSYSRGKLFF
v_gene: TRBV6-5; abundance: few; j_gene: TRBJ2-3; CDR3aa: CASSYSRPLATGTDTQYF
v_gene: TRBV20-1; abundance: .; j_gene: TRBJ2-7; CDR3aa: CSAGTSGSPYEQYF
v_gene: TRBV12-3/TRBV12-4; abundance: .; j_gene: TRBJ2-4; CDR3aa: CASSSPIAVQYF
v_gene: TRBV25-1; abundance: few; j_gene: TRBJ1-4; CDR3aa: CASSRVINEKLFF
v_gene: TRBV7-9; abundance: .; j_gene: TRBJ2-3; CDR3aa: CASSLWAGGSTDTQYF
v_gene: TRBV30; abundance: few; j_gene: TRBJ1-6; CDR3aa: CAWSAQTGKRSPLHF
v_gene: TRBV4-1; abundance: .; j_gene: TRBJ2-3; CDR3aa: CASSSSNRVTDTQYF
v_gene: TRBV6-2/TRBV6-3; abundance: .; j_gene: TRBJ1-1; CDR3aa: CASRNYRVIGDTEAFF
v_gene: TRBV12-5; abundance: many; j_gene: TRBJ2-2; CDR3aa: CASGLGNTGELFF
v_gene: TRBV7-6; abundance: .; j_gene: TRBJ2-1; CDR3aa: CASGTEGDEQFF
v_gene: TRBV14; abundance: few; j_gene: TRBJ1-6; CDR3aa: CASSQGRLNSPLHF
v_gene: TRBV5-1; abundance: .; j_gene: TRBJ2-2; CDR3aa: CASSLKFSHTGELFF
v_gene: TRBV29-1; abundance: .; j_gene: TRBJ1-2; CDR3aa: CSVRRGDGYTF
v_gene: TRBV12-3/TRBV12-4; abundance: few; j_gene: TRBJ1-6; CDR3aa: CASAGSGAWNSPLHF
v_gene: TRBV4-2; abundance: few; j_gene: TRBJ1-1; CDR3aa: CASSPSRGSEAFF
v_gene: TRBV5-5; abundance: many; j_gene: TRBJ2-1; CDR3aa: CASSFGAGDYNEQFF
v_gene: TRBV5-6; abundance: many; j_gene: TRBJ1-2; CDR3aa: CASSRGLEFLVPLYGYTF
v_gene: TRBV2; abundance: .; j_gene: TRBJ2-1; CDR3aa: CASSRAGQRVNEQFF
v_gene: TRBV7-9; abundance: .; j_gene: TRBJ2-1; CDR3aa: CASSLGQAIRYNEQFF
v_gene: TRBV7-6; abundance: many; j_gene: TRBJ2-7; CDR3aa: CASSPEPGLAGGPGYEQYF